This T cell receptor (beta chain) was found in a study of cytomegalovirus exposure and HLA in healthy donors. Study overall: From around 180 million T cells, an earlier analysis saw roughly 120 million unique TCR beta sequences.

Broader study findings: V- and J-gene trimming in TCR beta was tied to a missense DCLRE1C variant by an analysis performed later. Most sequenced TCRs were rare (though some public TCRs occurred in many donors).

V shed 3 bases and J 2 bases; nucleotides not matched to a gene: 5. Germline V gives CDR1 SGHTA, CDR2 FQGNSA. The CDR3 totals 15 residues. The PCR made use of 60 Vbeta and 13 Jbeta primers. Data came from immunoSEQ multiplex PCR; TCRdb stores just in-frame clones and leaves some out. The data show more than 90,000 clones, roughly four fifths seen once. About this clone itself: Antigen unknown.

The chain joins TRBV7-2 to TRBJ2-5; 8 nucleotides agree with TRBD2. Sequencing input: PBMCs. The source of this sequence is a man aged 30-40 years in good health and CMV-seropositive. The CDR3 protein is CASSFPGGVQETQYF. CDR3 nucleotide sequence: TGTGCCAGCAGCTTTCCGGGGGGGGTACAAGAGACCCAGTACTTC.